One sample yielded the 26 T cell receptor beta chains listed below, sequenced in a study of siplizumab effects on memory and regulatory T cells. The method was immunoSEQ multiplex PCR; TCRdb's version includes in-frame clones alone and lacks a portion of them. This sample has 95,000 to 100,000 clones; around 90% occur once, and the top ten carry around 11%. The sequencing input was non-Treg CD4+ T cells sorted from blood. The source is a human donor in good health.

This clone was recorded once. The chain uses TRBV30 and TRBJ1-2; TRBD1 might be the D (5 bases). Germline CDR1 reads GTSNPN; CDR2 reads SVGIG (reference sequence). V was cut by 5 bases and J by 6 bases, with 19 bases left in between. The CDR3 is 14 residues long. CDR3 protein: CAWGARGTANGYTF. CDR3 nucleotides: TGTGCCTGGGGGGCTCGCGGGACGGCGAATGGCTACACCTTC.

The genes are TRBV5-1 and TRBJ1-2; tentatively, D is TRBD1 (5 bases). Germline-derived CDR1 and CDR2 are SGHRS and YFSETQ. V dropped 3 bases and J dropped 2 bases, with 8 bases sitting between them. The CDR3 extends over 13 amino acids. The DNA of the CDR3 is TGCGCCAGCAGCTACGACAGCAACTATGGCTACACCTTC. Protein product: CASSYDSNYGYTF.

This clone is a singleton in its sample. The genes are TRBV9 and TRBJ2-1; 12 bases are shared with TRBD2. Germline trimming cut 4 bases from V and 14 bases from J; bases unmatched to any gene: 10. The CDR3 covers 14 residues. CDR1 and CDR2 (germline): SGDLS, YYNGEE. CDR3 nucleotide sequence: TGTGCCAGCAGCTCTTCCTCTCTAGCGGGAGGGAAGTTCTTC. Amino acids: CASSSSSLAGGKFF.

The chain recombines TRBV19 with TRBJ1-5; 10 bases match TRBD1. V shed 4 bases and J 7 bases; nucleotides not matched to a gene: 7. The CDR3 loop spans 15 amino acids. Germline V CDR1 and CDR2: LNHDA, SQIVND (reference sequence). In DNA, the CDR3 is TGTGCCAGTAGTACCCGGGACAGGGGACGACAGCCCCAGCATTTT. This codes for CASSTRDRGRQPQHF.

The rearrangement uses TRBV7-3 and TRBJ2-3, with TRBD2 matching 12 bases. CDR1 is SGHTA, CDR2 FQGTGA, per germline. The junction had 10 bases not matched to a gene; V was cut back by 5 bases and J by 4 bases. CDR3 length: 17 residues. CDR3 residues: CASSTSPSGRASDTQYF. DNA of the CDR3: TGTGCCAGCAGCACCTCTCCTAGCGGGAGGGCCTCAGATACGCAGTATTTT.

This chain connects TRBV5-8 to TRBJ2-4, with a tentative D call TRBD2 (6 bases). Germline V gene data show CDR1 as SGHTS and CDR2 as YDEGEE. There are 15 residues in the CDR3. The CDR3 DNA follows: TGTGCAAGCGGGTTTTTAGGTATAGCCAAAAACATTCAGTACTTC. It is translated as CASGFLGIAKNIQYF.

The V gene is TRBV28, the J gene TRBJ1-3; TRBD1 matches 8 bases. This CDR3 is built from 14 residues. Germline values: CDR1 MDHEN, CDR2 SYDVKM. V gave up 7 bases and J gave up 1 base; unmatched junction bases: 3. Here the CDR3 DNA reads TGTGCCAGCATGACAGGGGTTTCTGGAAACACCATATATTTT. The encoded protein is CASMTGVSGNTIYF.

This sequence joins TRBV27 and TRBJ2-1; 8 bases map to TRBD2. The V gene end was trimmed by 6 bases and the J gene end by 8 bases; junction bases not matched to a gene: 15. CDR1 is MNHEY and CDR2 is SMNVEV in the germline V gene (reference sequence). The CDR3 is 16 amino acids. The DNA of the CDR3 is TGTGCCAGCAGAACCCACCTGGTAGCGGGATTCGATGAGCAGTTCTTC. Its translation: CASRTHLVAGFDEQFF.

The chain couples TRBV12-5 to TRBJ2-1; TRBD2 aligns across 9 bases. This CDR3 spans 15 amino acids. From germline, CDR1 is LGHNT and CDR2 FRNRAP. Trimming cost V 6 bases and J 1 base; bases outside gene matches: 4. The DNA of the CDR3 is TGTGCTAGTGGGATTAGCGGGAGTTCCTACAATGAGCAGTTCTTC. This translates into CASGISGSSYNEQFF.

The V gene is TRBV30, the J gene TRBJ1-1, with D hard to call. CDR3 length equals 11 residues. The V end was cut by 4 bases, the J end by 1 base, with 4 bases between. CDR1 is GTSNPN and CDR2 is SVGIG in the germline V gene (reference sequence). Written as DNA, the CDR3 is TGTGCCTGGAAGAGGAACACTGAAGCTTTCTTT. It encodes CAWKRNTEAFF.

This clone was seen a handful of times. The CDR3 region has the DNA TGTGCCAGCAGCTTGCCTGACAGGGGCCCTAGAACTGCCTACGAGCAGTACTTC. Its protein product is CASSLPDRGPRTAYEQYF. This sequence joins TRBV5-5 and TRBJ2-7, with 8 positions matching TRBD1. The CDR3 has 18 amino acids. The ends lost 1 base at V and 2 bases at J; junction bases unmatched: 14. Looked up from germline, CDR1 is SGHKS and CDR2 is YYEKEE (reference sequence). Together with reference TRBV5-5 and TRBJ2-7, the CDR3 gives the full variable domain: DAGVTQSPTHLIKTRGQQVTLRCSPISGHKSVSWYQQVLGQGPQFIFQYYEKEERGRGNFPDRFSARQFPNYSSELNVNALLLGDSALYLCASSLPDRGPRTAYEQYFGPGTRLTVT.

The gene calls are TRBV5-1 and TRBJ2-7; perhaps TRBD1 as D (6 bases). Germline V gives CDR1 SGHRS, CDR2 YFSETQ. The V gene lost 0 bases and the J gene lost 11 bases, with 12 bases spanning the gap. This CDR3 spans 12 amino acids. For the CDR3, the DNA is TGCGCCAGCAGCTTGGACAGGGTGAGCAAGTACTTC. It yields the protein CASSLDRVSKYF.

The J gene is TRBJ1-1, the V gene TRBV11-3; D may be TRBD1 (6 bases). This CDR3 has 18 residues. Deletions cut 2 bases from V and 1 base from J, with 20 bases between. Germline CDR1 SGHNT, CDR2 YENEEA. The CDR3 DNA reads as TGTGCCAGCAGCTTAACAGGGCTTGGTATTCGAAGGAACACTGAAGCTTTCTTT. It translates to CASSLTGLGIRRNTEAFF.

The CDR3 bases are TGTGCCAGTAGTATAGTGGGGGACAATCAGCCCCAGCATTTT. It translates to CASSIVGDNQPQHF. The chain carries TRBV19 and TRBJ1-5, with TRBD1 as a possible D gene (5 bases). The CDR3 is 14 amino acids. With 1 base removed from V and 3 bases from J, the gap between germline ends came to 7 bases. Germline values: CDR1 LNHDA, CDR2 SQIVND (reference sequence).

This sequence joins TRBV6-5 and TRBJ2-7; TRBD1 might be the D (6 bases). The CDR3 sequence is 14 residues long. Trimming shortened V by 4 bases and J by 4 bases, and 14 bases separated the two germline ends. Per germline, CDR1 MNHEY and CDR2 SVGAGI. CDR3 amino acids: CASSLSGTPYEQYF. CDR3 DNA sequence: TGTGCCAGCAGTTTGTCCGGGACACCATACGAGCAGTACTTC.

The genes are TRBV19 and TRBJ1-5, with D possibly matching TRBD1 (5 bases). The CDR3 contains 15 residues. Germline assignment: CDR1 LNHDA and CDR2 SQIVND (reference sequence). V was cut by 6 bases and J by 2 bases, with 14 bases left in between. The CDR3 DNA reads TGTGCCAGTAGGCCGGGGGGGATCGGCAATCAGCCCCAGCATTTT. Encoded protein: CASRPGGIGNQPQHF.

The gene calls are TRBV11-1 and TRBJ2-7, with TRBD2 as a possible D gene (5 bases). Germline loops: CDR1 SGHAT, CDR2 FQDESV (reference sequence). CDR3 length: 12 residues. V lost 2 bases and J 3 bases, leaving 5 bases between the germline ends. CDR3 amino acids: CASSLRGYEQYF. The CDR3 coding sequence is TGTGCCAGCAGCTTACGGGGCTACGAGCAGTACTTC.

V gene TRBV4-2 combines with J gene TRBJ2-7; the D call may be TRBD1 or TRBD2 (5 bases each). The V gene lost 1 base and the J gene lost 0 bases, with 13 bases spanning the gap. This CDR3 region has 16 residues. Germline values: CDR1 LGHNA, CDR2 YNFKEQ. This CDR3 reads CASSQGRGSNSYEQYF. For the CDR3, the DNA is TGTGCCAGCAGCCAAGGTCGGGGCTCCAACTCCTACGAGCAGTACTTC.

The chain links TRBV7-8 to TRBJ2-7, with a tentative D call TRBD2 (5 bases). This CDR3 contains 15 residues. The germline V and J ends were trimmed by 1 base and 8 bases, with 18 bases remaining between them. Germline CDR1 and CDR2: SGHVS and FQNEAQ. The CDR3 reads CASSLGASPSPKQYF. CDR3 DNA sequence: TGTGCCAGCAGCTTAGGTGCTAGCCCCTCTCCGAAGCAGTACTTC.

The genes are TRBV7-2 and TRBJ2-7, with a possible D match to TRBD1 (7 bases). The CDR3 is 15 residues long. V was trimmed by 5 bases and J by 1 base, leaving 15 bases between them. Germline V gene data show CDR1 as SGHTA and CDR2 as FQGNSA. DNA of the CDR3: TGTGCCAGCAGCACAGGCGGGACAGAATCCTACGAGCAGTACTTC. Translated: CASSTGGTESYEQYF.

The chain couples TRBV18 to TRBJ2-2, with TRBD2 matching 10 bases. From germline, CDR1 is KGHSH and CDR2 LQKENI. V dropped 3 bases and J dropped 5; count of bases not matched to a gene: 6. The length of the CDR3 is 16 residues. The CDR3 sequence: CASSPRLAGETGELFF. CDR3 nucleotides: TGTGCCAGCTCACCTCGGCTAGCGGGAGAGACCGGGGAGCTGTTTTTT.

V usage is TRBV6-1 and J usage is TRBJ2-3, with D possibly being TRBD1 or TRBD2 (5 bases each). V was trimmed by 3 bases and J by 3 bases, leaving 13 bases between them. There are 15 residues in the CDR3. Germline values: CDR1 MNHNS, CDR2 SASEGT. CDR3 sequence: CASSEGRLETDTQYF. DNA of the CDR3: TGTGCCAGCAGTGAGGGACGCCTTGAAACAGATACGCAGTATTTT.

The chain combines TRBV7-8 with TRBJ1-3; D not certain. Germline V CDR1 and CDR2: SGHVS, FQNEAQ. Trimming took off 8 bases at V and 8 bases at J, with 13 bases between the two ends. CDR3 size: 12 residues. This chain's CDR3 is CASSGQRDTIYF. The CDR3 DNA reads as TGTGCCAGCTCCGGGCAGCGAGACACCATATATTTT.

The rearrangement links TRBV9 to TRBJ2-2; TRBD2 might be the D (7 bases). V was trimmed by 3 bases and J by 1 base, leaving 19 bases between them. The CDR3 has 18 amino acids. The V gene's germline CDR1 is SGDLS and CDR2 YYNGEE. The CDR3 spells CASSEARWGGQNTGELFF. CDR3 DNA: TGTGCCAGCAGCGAGGCCAGGTGGGGGGGCCAGAACACCGGGGAGCTGTTTTTT.

The chain is built from TRBV18 and TRBJ2-2; D gene unclear. Looked up from germline, CDR1 is KGHSH and CDR2 is LQKENI. This CDR3 spans 14 amino acids. Trimming took 2 bases from V and 4 from J, leaving 8 bases between them. In nucleotides, the CDR3 is TGTGCCAGCTCACCATTCGGCCCCACCGGGGAGCTGTTTTTT. This sequence encodes CASSPFGPTGELFF.

As for this clone: A junction end diverges from the germline sequence, so it may reflect a read error. The chain joins TRBV11-1 to TRBJ1-4; no clear D gene. The CDR3 length is 14 residues. CDR1 SGHAT and CDR2 FQDESV come from the germline V gene (reference sequence). The CDR3 protein is CASSFGGSKEKLFF. In DNA, the CDR3 is TGTGCCAGCAGCTTCGGAGGGTCTAAAGAAAAACTGTTTTTT.